This TCR beta chain was documented in a study of tumor-infiltrating lymphocytes in primary liver carcinoma. Study background: Donors had hepatocellular carcinoma or combined HCC and intrahepatic cholangiocarcinoma. Spanning 4.2 to 10 cm, the tumors were T1-T3 N0M0.

Co-extraction yielded RNA and DNA from about 20-30 mg of unsorted bulk tissue. This clonotype came up many times. Its specificity is unknown. Germline V CDR1 and CDR2: SQVTM, ANQGSEA. V lost 7 bases to trimming and J lost 11 bases; unmatched junction nucleotides: 7. This CDR3 contains 11 residues. General study results and limits: Compared with tumor region pairs, tumor-adjacent and tumor-blood pairs overlapped less. Only about 8-25% of top clones were detected in all five tumor regions.

Using a constant-region primer together with ProtoScript II reverse transcriptase, TCR beta cDNA was made from 500 ng of total RNA. ARM-PCR was slightly modified, and three nested multiplex PCR rounds with it gave rise to the TCR beta libraries. TRBV1-TRBV30 forward and Cbeta reverse primers drove the first two roughly 10-cycle rounds. A single record per CDR3 protein comes from TCRdb applying MiXCR to the multiplex PCR reads. The sample has just over 20,000 distinct CDR3 sequences; roughly 80% are singletons. This rearrangement joins TRBV29-1 to TRBJ2-1, with TRBD1 matching over 8 bases. This sequence originates from a woman younger than 45 with primary liver carcinoma and hepatitis B virus infection. The sequenced sample was liver tumor tissue from sampling region 4. Stated subset: tumor region T4, right-lateral pole. The CDR3 bases are TGCAGCGCCCCCACAGGGGGTCAGCAGTTCTTC. This gives the protein CSAPTGGQQFF.